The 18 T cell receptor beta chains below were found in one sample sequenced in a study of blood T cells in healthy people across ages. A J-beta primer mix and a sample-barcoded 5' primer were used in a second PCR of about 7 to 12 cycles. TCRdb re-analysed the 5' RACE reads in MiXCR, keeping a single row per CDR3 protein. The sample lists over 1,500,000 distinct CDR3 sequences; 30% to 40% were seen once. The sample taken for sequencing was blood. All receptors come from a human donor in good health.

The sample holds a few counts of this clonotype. The CDR3 protein is CASSTMTATYEQYF. In DNA, the CDR3 is TGTGCCAGCAGTACAATGACAGCTACCTACGAGCAGTACTTC. V gene TRBV28 combines with J gene TRBJ2-7, with D possibly matching TRBD1 (5 bases). V was trimmed by 5 bases and J by 2 bases, leaving 13 bases between them. The length of the CDR3 is 14 residues. Germline lookup yields CDR1 MDHEN and CDR2 SYDVKM. Full variable domain (outside the CDR3, taken from reference TRBV28 and TRBJ2-7): DVKVTQSSRYLVKRTGEKVFLECVQDMDHENMFWYRQDPGLGLRLIYFSYDVKMKEKGDIPEGYSVSREKKERFSLILESASTNQTSMYLCASSTMTATYEQYFGPGTRLTVT.

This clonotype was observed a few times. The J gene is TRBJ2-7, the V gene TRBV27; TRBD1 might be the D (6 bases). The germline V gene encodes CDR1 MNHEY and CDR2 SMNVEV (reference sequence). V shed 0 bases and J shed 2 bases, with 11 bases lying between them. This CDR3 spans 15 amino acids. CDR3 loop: CASSLSYGTPYEQYF. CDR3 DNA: TGTGCCAGCAGTTTATCTTACGGGACACCCTACGAGCAGTACTTC.

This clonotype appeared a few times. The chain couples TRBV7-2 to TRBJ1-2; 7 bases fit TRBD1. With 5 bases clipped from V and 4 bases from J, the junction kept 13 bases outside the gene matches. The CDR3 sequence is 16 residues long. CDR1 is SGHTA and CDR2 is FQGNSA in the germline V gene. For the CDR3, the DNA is TGTGCCAGCAGCCTGTCGGGACAGCTAATAGGCTATGGCTACACCTTC. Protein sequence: CASSLSGQLIGYGYTF.

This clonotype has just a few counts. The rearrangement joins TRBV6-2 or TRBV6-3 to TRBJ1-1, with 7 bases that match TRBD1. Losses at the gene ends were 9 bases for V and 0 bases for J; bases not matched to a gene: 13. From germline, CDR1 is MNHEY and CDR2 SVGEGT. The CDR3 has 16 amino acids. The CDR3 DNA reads TGTGCCAGGCTAGCACACACGGGACAGATGAACACTGAAGCTTTCTTT. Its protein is CARLAHTGQMNTEAFF.

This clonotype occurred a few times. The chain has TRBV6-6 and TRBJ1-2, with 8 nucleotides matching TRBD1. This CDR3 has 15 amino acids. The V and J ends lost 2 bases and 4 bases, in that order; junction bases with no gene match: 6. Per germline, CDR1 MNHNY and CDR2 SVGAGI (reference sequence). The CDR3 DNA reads TGTGCCAGCAGTTACGCACACAGGGGGGGCTATGGCTACACCTTC. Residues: CASSYAHRGGYGYTF.

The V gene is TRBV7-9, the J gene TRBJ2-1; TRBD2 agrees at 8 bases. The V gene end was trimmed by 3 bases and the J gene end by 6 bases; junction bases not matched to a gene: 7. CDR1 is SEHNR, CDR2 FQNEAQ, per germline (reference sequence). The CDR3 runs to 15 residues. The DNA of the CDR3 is TGTGCCAGCAGCTTGCTTAGCGGGGTCCGCAATGAGCAGTTCTTC. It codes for CASSLLSGVRNEQFF.

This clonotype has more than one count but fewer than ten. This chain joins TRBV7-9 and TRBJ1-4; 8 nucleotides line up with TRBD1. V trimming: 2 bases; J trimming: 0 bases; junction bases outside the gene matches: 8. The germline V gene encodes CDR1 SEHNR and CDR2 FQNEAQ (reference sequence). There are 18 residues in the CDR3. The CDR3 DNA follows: TGTGCCAGCAGCTTATTACAGGGGGAAGGTGCAACTAATGAAAAACTGTTTTTT. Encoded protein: CASSLLQGEGATNEKLFF.

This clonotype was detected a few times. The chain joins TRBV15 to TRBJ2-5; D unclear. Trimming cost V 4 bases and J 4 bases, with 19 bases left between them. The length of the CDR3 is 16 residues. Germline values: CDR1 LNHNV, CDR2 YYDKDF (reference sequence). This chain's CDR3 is CATSTPGRVSRETQYF. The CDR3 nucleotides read TGTGCCACCAGCACCCCCGGTAGGGTTTCGCGAGAGACCCAGTACTTC.

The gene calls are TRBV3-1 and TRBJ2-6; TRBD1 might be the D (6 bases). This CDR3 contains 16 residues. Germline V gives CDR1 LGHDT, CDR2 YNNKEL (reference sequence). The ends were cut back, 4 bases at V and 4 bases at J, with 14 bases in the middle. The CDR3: CASSPITGSGANVLTF. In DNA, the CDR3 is TGTGCCAGCAGCCCAATTACAGGGTCCGGGGCCAACGTCCTGACTTTC.

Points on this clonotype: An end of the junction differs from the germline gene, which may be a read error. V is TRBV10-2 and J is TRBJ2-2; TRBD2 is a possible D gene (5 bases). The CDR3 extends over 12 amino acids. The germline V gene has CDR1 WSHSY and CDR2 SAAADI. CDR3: CAGRSSAGELFF. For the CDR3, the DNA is TGCGCCGGCAGGAGTAGCGCCGGGGAGCTGTTTTTT.

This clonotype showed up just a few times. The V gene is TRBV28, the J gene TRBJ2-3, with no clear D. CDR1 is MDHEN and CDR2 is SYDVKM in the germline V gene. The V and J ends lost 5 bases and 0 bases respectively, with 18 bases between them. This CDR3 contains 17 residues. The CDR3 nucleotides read TGTGCCAGCAGTCTCTATAGTGGATTGTGGAGCACAGATACGCAGTATTTT. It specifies CASSLYSGLWSTDTQYF.

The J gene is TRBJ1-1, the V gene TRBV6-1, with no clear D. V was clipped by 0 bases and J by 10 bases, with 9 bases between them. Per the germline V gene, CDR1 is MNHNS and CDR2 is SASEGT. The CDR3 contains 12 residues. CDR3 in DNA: TGTGCCAGCAGTGAAGCGCCGACAAGAGCTTTCTTT. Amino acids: CASSEAPTRAFF.

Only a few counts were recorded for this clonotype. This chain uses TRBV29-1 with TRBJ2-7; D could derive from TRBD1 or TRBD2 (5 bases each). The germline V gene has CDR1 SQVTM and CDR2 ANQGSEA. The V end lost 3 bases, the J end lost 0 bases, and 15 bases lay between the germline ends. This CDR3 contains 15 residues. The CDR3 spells CSVDLGADYSYEQYF. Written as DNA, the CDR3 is TGCAGCGTTGACTTAGGGGCAGACTACTCCTACGAGCAGTACTTC.

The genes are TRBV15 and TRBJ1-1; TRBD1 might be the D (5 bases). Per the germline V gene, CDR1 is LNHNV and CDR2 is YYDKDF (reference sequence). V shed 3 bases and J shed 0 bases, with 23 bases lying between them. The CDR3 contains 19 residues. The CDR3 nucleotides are TGTGCCACCAGCAGCAGGGATGGCAATAACCCGCAGATGAACACTGAAGCTTTCTTT. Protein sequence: CATSSRDGNNPQMNTEAFF.

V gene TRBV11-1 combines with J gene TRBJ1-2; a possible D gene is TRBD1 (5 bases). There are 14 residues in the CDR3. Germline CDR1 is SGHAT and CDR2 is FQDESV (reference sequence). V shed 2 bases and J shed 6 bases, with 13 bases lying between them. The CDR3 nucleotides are TGTGCCAGCAGCTTATACGCGGAGGGGCATGGCTACACCTTC. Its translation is CASSLYAEGHGYTF.

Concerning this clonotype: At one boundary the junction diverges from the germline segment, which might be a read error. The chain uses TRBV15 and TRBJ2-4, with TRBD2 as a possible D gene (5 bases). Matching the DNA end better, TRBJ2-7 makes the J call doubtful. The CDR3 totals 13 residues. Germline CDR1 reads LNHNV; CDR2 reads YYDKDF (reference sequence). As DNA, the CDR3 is TGCGCCAACAGCAAGGACTTCTACTACGAGCAGTACTTC. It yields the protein CANSKDFYYEQYF.

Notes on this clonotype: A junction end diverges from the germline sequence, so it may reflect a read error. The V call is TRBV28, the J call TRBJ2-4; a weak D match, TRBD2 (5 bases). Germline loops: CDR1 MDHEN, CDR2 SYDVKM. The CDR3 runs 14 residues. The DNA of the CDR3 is TGTGCCAGCAACCTACCGGGGTCTGGAAACGTTCAGTACTTC. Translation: CASNLPGSGNVQYF.

The CDR3 DNA reads as TGTGCCACCAGCAGTGCCCAGGGCGAGCAGTACTTC. Amino acid sequence: CATSSAQGEQYF. J is TRBJ2-7 and V is TRBV15; possible D gene TRBD1, 5 bases. This CDR3 has 12 amino acids. Trimming took 3 bases from V and 6 from J, leaving 9 bases between them. CDR1 is LNHNV, CDR2 YYDKDF, per germline (reference sequence).